The subject of this entry is one TCR beta chain. Trimming took 0 bases from V and 4 from J, leaving 18 bases between them. The CDR3 length is 17 residues. Germline V gene sequence: CDR1 KGHSH, CDR2 LQKENI. The sample originates from a study of PD-L1 blockade in urothelial cancer. Study overall: Between 0 and 3 prior chemotherapy regimens had been given to patients.

Sequencing was performed with immunoSEQ multiplex PCR; in TCRdb, only in-frame clones are kept and a portion is missing. The sample includes 85,000 to 95,000 clones, 70% to 90% seen only once; the top ten take about 1%. Time point here: pretreatment peripheral blood. This receptor was obtained from a woman over 75 with urothelial cancer. This chain joins TRBV18 and TRBJ1-1, with D possibly TRBD1 on 5 matching bases. The material sequenced was PBMCs, taken around atezolizumab (anti-PD-L1) treatment. CDR3 loop: CASSPPLREGASTEAFF. DNA of the CDR3: TGTGCCAGCTCACCACCGCTCAGGGAGGGAGCAAGCACTGAAGCTTTCTTT.